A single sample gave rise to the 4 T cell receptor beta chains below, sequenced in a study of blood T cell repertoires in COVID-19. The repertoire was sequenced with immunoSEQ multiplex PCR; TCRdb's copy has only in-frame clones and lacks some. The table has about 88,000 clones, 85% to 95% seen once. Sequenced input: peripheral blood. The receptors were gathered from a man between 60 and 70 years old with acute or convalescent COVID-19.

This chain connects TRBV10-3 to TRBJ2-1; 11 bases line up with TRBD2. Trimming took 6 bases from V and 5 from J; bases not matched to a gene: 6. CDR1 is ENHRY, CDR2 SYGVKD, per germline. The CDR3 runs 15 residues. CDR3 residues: CAIRSGLAANNEQFF. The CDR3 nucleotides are TGTGCCATCAGATCGGGACTAGCGGCTAACAATGAGCAGTTCTTC.

This chain's CDR3 is CSVEKLTGQGPISSYNEQFF. The DNA of the CDR3 is TGCAGCGTTGAAAAATTAACGGGACAGGGGCCTATAAGCTCCTACAATGAGCAGTTCTTC. V and J are TRBV29-1 and TRBJ2-1; 10 nucleotides line up with TRBD1. The CDR3 contains 20 residues. Losses at the gene ends were 2 bases for V and 0 bases for J; bases not matched to a gene: 16. Germline assignment: CDR1 SQVTM and CDR2 ANQGSEA.

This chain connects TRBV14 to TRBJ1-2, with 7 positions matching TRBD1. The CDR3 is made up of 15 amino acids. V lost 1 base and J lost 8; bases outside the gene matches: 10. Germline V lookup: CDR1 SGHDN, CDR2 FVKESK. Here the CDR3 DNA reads TGTGCCAGCAGCCAAGTGACAGGGAAGCTTTGGGGCTACACCTTC. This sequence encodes CASSQVTGKLWGYTF.

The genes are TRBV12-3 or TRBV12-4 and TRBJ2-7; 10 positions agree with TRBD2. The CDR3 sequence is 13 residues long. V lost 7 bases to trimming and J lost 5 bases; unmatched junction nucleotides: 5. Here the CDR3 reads CASKLAGTHEQYF. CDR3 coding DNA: TGTGCCAGCAAACTAGCGGGAACCCACGAGCAGTACTTC.